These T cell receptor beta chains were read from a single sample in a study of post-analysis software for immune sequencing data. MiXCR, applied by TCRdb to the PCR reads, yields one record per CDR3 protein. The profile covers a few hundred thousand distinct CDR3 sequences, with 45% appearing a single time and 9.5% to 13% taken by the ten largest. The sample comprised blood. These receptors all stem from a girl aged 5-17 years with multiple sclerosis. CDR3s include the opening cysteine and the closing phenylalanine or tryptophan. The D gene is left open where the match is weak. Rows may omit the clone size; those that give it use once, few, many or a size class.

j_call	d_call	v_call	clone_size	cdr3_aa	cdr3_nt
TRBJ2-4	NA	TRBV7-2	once	CASSLLSGCYGQYF	TGTGCCAGCAGCTTATTGTCGGGATGCTACGGGCAGTACTTC
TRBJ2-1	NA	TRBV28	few	CASSLFQGWNEQFF	TGTGCCAGCAGTTTATTTCAGGGATGGAATGAGCAGTTCTTC
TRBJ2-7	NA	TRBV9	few	CASSPGYGEVYEQYF	TGTGCCAGCAGCCCTGGTTACGGGGAAGTCTACGAGCAGTACTTC
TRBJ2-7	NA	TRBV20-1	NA	CSARGGDQTYEQYF	TGCAGTGCTAGAGGAGGAGACCAAACCTACGAGCAGTACTTC
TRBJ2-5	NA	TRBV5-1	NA	CASSLEDAWETQYF	TGCGCCAGCAGCTTGGAGGACGCATGGGAGACCCAGTACTTC
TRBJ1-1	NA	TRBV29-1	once	CSVTGPGRTEAFF	TGCAGCGTGACCGGGCCGGGTCGCACTGAAGCTTTCTTT
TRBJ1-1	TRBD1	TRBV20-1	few	CSARNRGLTEAFF	TGCAGTGCTAGGAACAGGGGGTTGACTGAAGCTTTCTTT
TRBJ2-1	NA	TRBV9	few	CASSVSWAAYNEQFF	TGTGCCAGCAGCGTAAGTTGGGCAGCCTACAATGAGCAGTTCTTC
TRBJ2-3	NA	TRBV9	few	CASSVFADKPDTQYF	TGTGCCAGCAGCGTTTTTGCGGACAAGCCAGATACGCAGTATTTT
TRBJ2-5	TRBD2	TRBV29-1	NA	CSVRRLAGLGETQYF	TGCAGCGTTCGACGACTAGCGGGATTAGGAGAGACCCAGTACTTC
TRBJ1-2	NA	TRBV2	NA	CASSPALDYGYTF	TGTGCCAGCAGCCCCGCCCTGGACTATGGCTACACCTTC
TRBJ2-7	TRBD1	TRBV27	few	CASSPLSGTGDYEQYF	TGTGCCAGCAGTCCTTTGAGCGGGACAGGGGACTACGAGCAGTACTTC
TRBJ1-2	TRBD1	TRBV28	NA	CASSPAAGQGYGYTF	TGTGCCAGCAGTCCCGCTGCGGGACAGGGCTATGGCTACACCTTC
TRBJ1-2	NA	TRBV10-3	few	CAISEGSVYGYTF	TGTGCCATCAGTGAAGGTAGCGTCTATGGCTACACCTTC
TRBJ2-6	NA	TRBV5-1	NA	CASSSLAGQRNSGADVLTF	TGCGCCAGCAGCTCACTCGCGGGACAGAGAAACTCTGGGGCCGACGTCCTGACTTTC
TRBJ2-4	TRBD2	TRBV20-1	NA	CSALTSGGNIQYF	TGCAGTGCCCTCACTAGCGGGGGAAACATTCAGTACTTC
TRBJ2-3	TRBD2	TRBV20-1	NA	CSANPTSGRKDYTDTQYF	TGCAGTGCTAACCCGACTAGCGGGAGAAAGGACTACACAGATACGCAGTATTTT
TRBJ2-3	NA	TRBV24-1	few	CATSDSDSVVDTQYF	TGTGCCACCAGTGATTCGGACAGTGTAGTAGATACGCAGTATTTT
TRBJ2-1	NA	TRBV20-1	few	CSAPLPLAYNEQFF	TGCAGTGCTCCGTTACCACTAGCCTACAATGAGCAGTTCTTC
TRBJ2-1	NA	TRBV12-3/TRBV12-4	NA	CASSLLGGFNEQFF	TGTGCCAGCAGTTTGTTGGGAGGCTTCAATGAGCAGTTCTTC
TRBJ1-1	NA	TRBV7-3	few	CASSLTGGANTEAFF	TGTGCCAGCAGCTTAACGGGGGGCGCGAACACTGAAGCTTTCTTT
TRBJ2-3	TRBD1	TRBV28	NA	CASSLLPGQGETDTQYF	TGTGCCAGCAGTTTGTTACCCGGACAGGGCGAAACAGATACGCAGTATTTT
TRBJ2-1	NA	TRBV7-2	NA	CASSRTRVADYNEQFF	TGTGCCAGCAGCCGGACGAGGGTAGCGGACTACAATGAGCAGTTCTTC
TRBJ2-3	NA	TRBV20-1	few	CSATDPTKRDPDTQYF	TGCAGTGCTACAGACCCGACTAAACGTGACCCAGATACGCAGTATTTT
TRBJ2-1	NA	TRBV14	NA	CASSQPYIRAEQFF	TGTGCCAGCAGCCAACCCTACATTCGGGCTGAGCAGTTCTTC
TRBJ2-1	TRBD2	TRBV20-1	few	CSARPKTGTSGSSGLFNEQFF	TGCAGTGCTAGGCCCAAAACCGGGACTAGCGGGAGTTCGGGCCTCTTCAATGAGCAGTTCTTC
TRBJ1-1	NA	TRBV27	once	CASSSPRNTEAFF	TGTGCCAGCAGTTCCCCCCGAAACACTGAAGCTTTCTTT
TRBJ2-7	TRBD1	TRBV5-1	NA	CASSLGRDRRSYEQYF	TGCGCCAGCAGCTTGGGCCGGGACAGGAGAAGCTACGAGCAGTACTTC
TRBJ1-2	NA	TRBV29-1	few	CSVEPDTYGYTF	TGCAGCGTTGAACCGGACACCTATGGCTACACCTTC
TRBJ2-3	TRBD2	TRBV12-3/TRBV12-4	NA	CASSLSGSTDVQYF	TGTGCCAGCAGTTTAAGCGGGAGCACAGATGTGCAGTATTTT
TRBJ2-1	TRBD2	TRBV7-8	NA	CASSRQIGTSGMYNEQFF	TGTGCCAGCAGCCGACAAATCGGGACTAGCGGGATGTACAATGAGCAGTTCTTC
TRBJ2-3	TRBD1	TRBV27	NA	CASTSVATGYTDTQYF	TGTGCCAGCACTTCGGTTGCGACAGGGTATACAGATACGCAGTATTTT
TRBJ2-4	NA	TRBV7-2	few	CASSLAGLENIQYF	TGTGCCAGCAGCTTAGCGGGTCTAGAAAACATTCAGTACTTC
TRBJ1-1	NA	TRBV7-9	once	CASSSRVRLNTEAFF	TGTGCCAGCAGCTCCAGAGTGCGGCTAAACACTGAAGCTTTCTTT
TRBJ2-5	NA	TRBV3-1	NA	CASSQDKDTGQYF	TGTGCCAGCAGCCAAGACAAGGATACCGGGCAGTACTTC
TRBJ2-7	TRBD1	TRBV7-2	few	CASSVQQGYYEQYF	TGTGCCAGCAGCGTACAACAGGGGTACTACGAGCAGTACTTC
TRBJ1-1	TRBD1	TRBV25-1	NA	CASSERTGRGSGTEAFF	TGTGCCAGCAGTGAAAGGACAGGGCGGGGCAGCGGCACTGAAGCTTTCTTT
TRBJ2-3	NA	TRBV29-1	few	CSVEDRGAPWTQYF	TGCAGCGTTGAAGACAGGGGGGCCCCGTGGACGCAGTATTTT
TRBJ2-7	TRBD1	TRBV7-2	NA	CASSSSWDRGWYEQYF	TGTGCCAGCAGCTCCTCCTGGGACAGGGGGTGGTACGAGCAGTACTTC
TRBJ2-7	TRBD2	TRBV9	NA	CASSVGLAGPRSYEQYF	TGTGCCAGCAGCGTAGGCCTAGCGGGACCGAGATCCTACGAGCAGTACTTC
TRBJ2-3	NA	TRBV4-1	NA	CASSQDLGNTQYF	TGCGCCAGCAGCCAAGATCTGGGGAATACGCAGTATTTT
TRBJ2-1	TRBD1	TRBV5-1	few	CASSLDGTDNEQFF	TGCGCCAGCAGCTTGGACGGGACAGATAATGAGCAGTTCTTC
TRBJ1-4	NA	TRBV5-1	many	CASSREGENEKLFF	TGCGCCAGCAGCCGCGAGGGAGAGAATGAAAAACTGTTTTTT
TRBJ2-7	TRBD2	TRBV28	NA	CASSFPAGDSYEQYF	TGTGCCAGCAGTTTTCCAGCGGGGGACTCCTACGAGCAGTACTTC
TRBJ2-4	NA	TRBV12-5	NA	CASGQSGAKNIQYF	TGTGCTAGTGGGCAGAGCGGAGCCAAAAACATTCAGTACTTC
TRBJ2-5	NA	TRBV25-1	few	CASRVGGTQYF	TGTGCCAGCAGGGTTGGAGGGACCCAGTACTTC
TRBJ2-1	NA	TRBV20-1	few	CSARVKPGLISNEQFF	TGCAGTGCTAGAGTTAAACCGGGACTTATTAGCAATGAGCAGTTCTTC
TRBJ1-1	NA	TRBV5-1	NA	CASRVVRGTEAFF	TGCGCCAGCAGGGTCGTTAGGGGAACTGAAGCTTTCTTT